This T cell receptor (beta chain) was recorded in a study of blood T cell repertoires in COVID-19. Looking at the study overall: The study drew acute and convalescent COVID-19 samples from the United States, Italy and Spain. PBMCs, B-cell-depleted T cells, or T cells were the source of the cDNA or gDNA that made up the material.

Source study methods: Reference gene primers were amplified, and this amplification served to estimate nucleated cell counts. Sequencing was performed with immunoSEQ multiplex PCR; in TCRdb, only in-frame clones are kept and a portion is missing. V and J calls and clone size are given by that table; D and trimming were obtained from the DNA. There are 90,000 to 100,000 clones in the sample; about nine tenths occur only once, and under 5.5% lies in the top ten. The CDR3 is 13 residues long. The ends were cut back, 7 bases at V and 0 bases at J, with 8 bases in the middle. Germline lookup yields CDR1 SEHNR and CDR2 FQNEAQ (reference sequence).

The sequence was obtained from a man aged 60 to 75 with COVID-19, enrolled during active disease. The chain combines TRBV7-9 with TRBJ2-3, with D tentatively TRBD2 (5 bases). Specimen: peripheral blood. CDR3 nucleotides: TGTGCCAGCATAAGCGGAAGCACAGATACGCAGTATTTT. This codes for CASISGSTDTQYF.